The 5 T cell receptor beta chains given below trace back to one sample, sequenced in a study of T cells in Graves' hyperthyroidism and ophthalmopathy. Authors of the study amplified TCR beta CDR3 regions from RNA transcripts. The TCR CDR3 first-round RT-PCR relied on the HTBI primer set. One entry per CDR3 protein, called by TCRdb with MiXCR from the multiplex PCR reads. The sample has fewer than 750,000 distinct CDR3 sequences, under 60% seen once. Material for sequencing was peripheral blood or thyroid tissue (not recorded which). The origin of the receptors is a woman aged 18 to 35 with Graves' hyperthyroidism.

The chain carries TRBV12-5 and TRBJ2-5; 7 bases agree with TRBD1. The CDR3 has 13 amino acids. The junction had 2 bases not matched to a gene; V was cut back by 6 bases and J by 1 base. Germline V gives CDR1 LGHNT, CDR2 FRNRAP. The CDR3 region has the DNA TGTGCTAGTGGAAGGGACAGCCAAGAGACCCAGTACTTC. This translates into CASGRDSQETQYF.

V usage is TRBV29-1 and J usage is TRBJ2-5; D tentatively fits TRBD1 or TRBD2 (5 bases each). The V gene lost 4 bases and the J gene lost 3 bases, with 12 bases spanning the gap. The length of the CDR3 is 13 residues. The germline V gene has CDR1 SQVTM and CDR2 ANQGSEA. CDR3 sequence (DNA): TGCAGCGTTGGCCGAGGGGCAGAAGAGACCCAGTACTTC. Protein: CSVGRGAEETQYF.

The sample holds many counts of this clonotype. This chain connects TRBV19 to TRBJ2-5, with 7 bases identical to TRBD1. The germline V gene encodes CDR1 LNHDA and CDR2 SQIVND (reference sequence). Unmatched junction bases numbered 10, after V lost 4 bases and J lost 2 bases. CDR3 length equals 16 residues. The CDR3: CASSNPLSTGQETQYF. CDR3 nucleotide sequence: TGTGCCAGTAGTAACCCCCTCTCGACAGGGCAAGAGACCCAGTACTTC.

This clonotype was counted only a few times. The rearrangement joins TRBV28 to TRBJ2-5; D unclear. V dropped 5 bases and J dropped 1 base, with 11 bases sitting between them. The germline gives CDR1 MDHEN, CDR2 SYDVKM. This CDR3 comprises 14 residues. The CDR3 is CASSISSAQETQYF. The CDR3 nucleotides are TGTGCCAGCAGTATATCTAGTGCCCAAGAGACCCAGTACTTC.

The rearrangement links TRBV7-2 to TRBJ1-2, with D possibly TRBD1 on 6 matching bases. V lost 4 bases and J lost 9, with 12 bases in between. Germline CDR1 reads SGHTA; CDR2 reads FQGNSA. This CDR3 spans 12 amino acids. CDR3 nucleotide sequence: TGTGCCAGCAGCTATACAGGGAACCGCTACACCTTC. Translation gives CASSYTGNRYTF.